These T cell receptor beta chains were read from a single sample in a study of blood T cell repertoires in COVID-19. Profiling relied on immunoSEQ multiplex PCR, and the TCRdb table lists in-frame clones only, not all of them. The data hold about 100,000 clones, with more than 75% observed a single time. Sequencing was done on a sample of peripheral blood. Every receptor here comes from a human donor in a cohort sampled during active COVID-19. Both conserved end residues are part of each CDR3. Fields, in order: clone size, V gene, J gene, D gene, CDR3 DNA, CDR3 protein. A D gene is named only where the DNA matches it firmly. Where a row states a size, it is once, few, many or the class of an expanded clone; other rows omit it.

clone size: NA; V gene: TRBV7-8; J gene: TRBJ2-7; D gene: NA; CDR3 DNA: TGTGCCAGCAGCTTGAGCGAGAGCTCCTACGAGCAGTACTTC; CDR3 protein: CASSLSESSYEQYF
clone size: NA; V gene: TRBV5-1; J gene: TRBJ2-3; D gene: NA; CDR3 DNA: TGCGCCAGCAGCCGGGAAGAGGATACGCAGTATTTT; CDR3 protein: CASSREEDTQYF
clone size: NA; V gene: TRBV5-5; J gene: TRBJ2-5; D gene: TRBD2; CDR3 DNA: TGTGCCAGCAGTCACGGTAGCGGGGGGCACCAAGAGACCCAGTACTTC; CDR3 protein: CASSHGSGGHQETQYF
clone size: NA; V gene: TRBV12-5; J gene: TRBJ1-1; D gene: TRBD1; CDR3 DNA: TGTGCTAGTGGTTTGGCCAGACAGGGGGGGACTGAAGCTTTCTTT; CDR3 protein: CASGLARQGGTEAFF
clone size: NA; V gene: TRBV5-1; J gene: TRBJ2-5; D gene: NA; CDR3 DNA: TGCGCCAGCAGCGGCACCATTCAAGAGACCCAGTACTTC; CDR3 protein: CASSGTIQETQYF
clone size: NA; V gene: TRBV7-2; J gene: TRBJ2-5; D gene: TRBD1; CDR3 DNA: TGTGCCAGCAGCTTAGCCGGGCAGGGGGTCCAAGAGACCCAGTACTTC; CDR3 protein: CASSLAGQGVQETQYF
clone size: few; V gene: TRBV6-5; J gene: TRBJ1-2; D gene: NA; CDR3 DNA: TGTGCCAGCAGAACCGCGGGGGACTACGGCTATGGCTACACCTTC; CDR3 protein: CASRTAGDYGYGYTF
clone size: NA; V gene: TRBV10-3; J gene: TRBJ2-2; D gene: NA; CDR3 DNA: TGTGCCATCAGGGAAGGGGAGGCTGTCACCGGGGAGCTGTTTTTT; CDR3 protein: CAIREGEAVTGELFF
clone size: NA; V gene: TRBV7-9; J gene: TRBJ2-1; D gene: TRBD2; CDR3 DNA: TGTGCCAGCAGTCCGGCCGGGACTAGCGGAGAGCAGTTCTTC; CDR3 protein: CASSPAGTSGEQFF
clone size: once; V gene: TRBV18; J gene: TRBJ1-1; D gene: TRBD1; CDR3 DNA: TGTGCCAGCTCACTACAAAGACCGGGACAGGGGGGGGAAGCTTTCTTT; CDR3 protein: CASSLQRPGQGGEAFF
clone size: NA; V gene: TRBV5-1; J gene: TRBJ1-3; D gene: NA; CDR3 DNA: TGCGCCAGCAGCCTAGACAGCTCTGGAAACACCATATATTTT; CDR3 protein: CASSLDSSGNTIYF
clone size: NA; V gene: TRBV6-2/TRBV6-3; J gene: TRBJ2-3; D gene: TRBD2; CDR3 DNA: TGTGCCAGCAGTTTTAGCGGGGGGATTTATACGCAGTATTTT; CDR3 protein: CASSFSGGIYTQYF
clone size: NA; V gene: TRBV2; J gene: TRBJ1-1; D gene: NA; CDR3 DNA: TGTGCCAGCAGTGAATTAGGGGGTATCGGCTACACTGAAGCTTTCTTT; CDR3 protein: CASSELGGIGYTEAFF
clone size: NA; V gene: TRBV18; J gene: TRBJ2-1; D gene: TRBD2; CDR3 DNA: TGTGCCAGCTCACGATCTAGCGGAGAGCAGTTCTTC; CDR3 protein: CASSRSSGEQFF
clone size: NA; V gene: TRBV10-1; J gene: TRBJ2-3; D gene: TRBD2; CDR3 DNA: TGCGCCAGCAGTGATTCCGCCGGACTAGCGGGGACAGATACGCAGTATTTT; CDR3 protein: CASSDSAGLAGTDTQYF
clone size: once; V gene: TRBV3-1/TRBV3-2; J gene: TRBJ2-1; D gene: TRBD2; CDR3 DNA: TGTGCCAGCAGCCAAGGCAGGGCGGGAGGGCCGAATGAGCAGTTCTTC; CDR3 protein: CASSQGRAGGPNEQFF
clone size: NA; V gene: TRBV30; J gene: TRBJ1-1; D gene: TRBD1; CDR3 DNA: TGTGCCTGGAATCCCGGGACAGGGAACACTGAAGCTTTCTTT; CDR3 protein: CAWNPGTGNTEAFF
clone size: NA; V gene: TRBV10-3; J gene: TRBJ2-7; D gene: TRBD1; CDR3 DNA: TGTGCCATCAGACCATCGACAGGGAACTACGAGCAGTACTTC; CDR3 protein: CAIRPSTGNYEQYF
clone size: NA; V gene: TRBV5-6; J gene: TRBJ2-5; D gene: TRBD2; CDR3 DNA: TGTGCCAGCAGCCTGACTAGCGGGGGCCAAGAGACCCAGTACTTC; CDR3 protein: CASSLTSGGQETQYF
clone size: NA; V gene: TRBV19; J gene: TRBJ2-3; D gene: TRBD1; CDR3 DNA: TGTGCCAGTAGGGACAGGGGCGGCACAGATACGCAGTATTTT; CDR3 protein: CASRDRGGTDTQYF
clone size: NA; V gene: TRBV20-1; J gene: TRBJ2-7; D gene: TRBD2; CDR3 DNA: TGCAGTGCTCGACTAGCCAACGAGCAGTACTTC; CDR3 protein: CSARLANEQYF
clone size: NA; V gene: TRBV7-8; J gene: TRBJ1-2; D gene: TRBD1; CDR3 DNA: TGTGCCAGCAGCCTATGGGACAGGGGGTTAGATGGCTACACCTTC; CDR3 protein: CASSLWDRGLDGYTF
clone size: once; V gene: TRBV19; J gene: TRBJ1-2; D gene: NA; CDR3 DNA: TGTGCCAGTAGTATAAGGGGACAAGGTATTGGCTACACCTTC; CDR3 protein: CASSIRGQGIGYTF
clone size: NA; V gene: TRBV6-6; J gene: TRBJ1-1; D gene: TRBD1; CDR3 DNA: TGTGCCAGCAGTTCAGGGGGTATGAACACTGAAGCTTTCTTT; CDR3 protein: CASSSGGMNTEAFF
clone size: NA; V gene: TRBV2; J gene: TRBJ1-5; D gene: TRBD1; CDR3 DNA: TGTGCCAGCAGCCTGGACAGGGGTGTAGGACAGATCAGGGCCCAGCATTTT; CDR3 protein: CASSLDRGVGQIRAQHF
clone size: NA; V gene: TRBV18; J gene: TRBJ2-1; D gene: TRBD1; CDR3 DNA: TGTGCCAGCTCACCGAGGACAGGAGGCTACAATGAGCAGTTCTTC; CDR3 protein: CASSPRTGGYNEQFF
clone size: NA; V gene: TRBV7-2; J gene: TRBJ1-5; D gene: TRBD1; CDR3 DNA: TGTGCCAGCAGCCAAAGCGGACAGGGCAATCAGCCCCAGCATTTT; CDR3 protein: CASSQSGQGNQPQHF
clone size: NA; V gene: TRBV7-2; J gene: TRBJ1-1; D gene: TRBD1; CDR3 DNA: TGTGCCAGCAGCGCTCCGACAGGGTTGAACACTGAAGCTTTCTTT; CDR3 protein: CASSAPTGLNTEAFF
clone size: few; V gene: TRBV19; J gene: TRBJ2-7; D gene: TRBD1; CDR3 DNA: TGTGCCAGTAGTATCGTTTCGGGGACAGGGCGAGCCGAGCAGTACTTC; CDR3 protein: CASSIVSGTGRAEQYF
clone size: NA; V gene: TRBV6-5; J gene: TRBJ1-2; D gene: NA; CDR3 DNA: TGTGCCAGCAGTTACCAGGGCTCTGTTGGCTACACCTTC; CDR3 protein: CASSYQGSVGYTF
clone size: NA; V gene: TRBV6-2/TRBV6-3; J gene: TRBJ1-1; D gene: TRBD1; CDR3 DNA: TGTGCCAGCAGTTACTCGACCCTAACGACAGGGGGCTCGGGCACTGAAGCTTTCTTT; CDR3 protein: CASSYSTLTTGGSGTEAFF
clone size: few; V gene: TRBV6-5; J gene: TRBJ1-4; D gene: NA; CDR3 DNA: TGTGCCAGCAGATCGACGCAGGGTGGTAATGAAAAACTGTTTTTT; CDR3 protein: CASRSTQGGNEKLFF
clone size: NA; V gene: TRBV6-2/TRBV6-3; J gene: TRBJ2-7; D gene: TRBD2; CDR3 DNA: TGTGCCAGCAGTCCCATCGATACCCGGGGGGGCAACGGCGAGCAGTACTTC; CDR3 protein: CASSPIDTRGGNGEQYF
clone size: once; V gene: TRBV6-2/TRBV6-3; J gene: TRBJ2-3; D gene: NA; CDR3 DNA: TGTGCCAGCAGTTACTCGAGCACAGGCGATACGCAGTATTTT; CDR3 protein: CASSYSSTGDTQYF
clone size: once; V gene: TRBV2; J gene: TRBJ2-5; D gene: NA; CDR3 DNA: TGTGCCAGCAGTAGAGAAGAGACCCAGTACTTC; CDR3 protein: CASSREETQYF
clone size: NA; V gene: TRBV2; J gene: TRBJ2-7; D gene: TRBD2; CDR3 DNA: TGTGCCAGCGGAATAGCGGGGGGGTACTACGAGCAGTACTTC; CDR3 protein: CASGIAGGYYEQYF
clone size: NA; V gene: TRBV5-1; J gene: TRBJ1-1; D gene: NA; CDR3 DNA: TGCGCCAGCAGCTTGGGGCAGGGATTGGGGAACACTGAAGCTTTCTTT; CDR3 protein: CASSLGQGLGNTEAFF
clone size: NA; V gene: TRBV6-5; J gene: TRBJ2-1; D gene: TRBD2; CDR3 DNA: TGTGCCAGCAGCAACGGACTAGCGGGAAGGAGTGAGCAGTTCTTC; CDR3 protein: CASSNGLAGRSEQFF
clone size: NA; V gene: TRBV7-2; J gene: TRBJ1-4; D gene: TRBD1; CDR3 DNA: TGTGCCAGCAGCCCCGACAGGGGAACGACTAGTGAAAAACTGTTTTTT; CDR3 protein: CASSPDRGTTSEKLFF
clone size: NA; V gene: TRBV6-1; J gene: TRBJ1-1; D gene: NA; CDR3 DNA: TGTGCCAGCAGTGAAGGTAGGGGAACTGAAGCTTTCTTT; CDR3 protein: CASSEGRGTEAFF
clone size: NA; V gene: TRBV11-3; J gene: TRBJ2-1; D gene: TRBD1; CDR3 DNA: TGTGCCAGCAGCCTACAGGGGGCGGGTGAGCAGTTCTTC; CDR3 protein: CASSLQGAGEQFF
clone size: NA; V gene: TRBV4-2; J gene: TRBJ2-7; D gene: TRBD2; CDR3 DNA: TGTGCCAGCAGCCAGGGTACTAGCGGGAGAGGATCCTACGAGCAGTACTTC; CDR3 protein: CASSQGTSGRGSYEQYF
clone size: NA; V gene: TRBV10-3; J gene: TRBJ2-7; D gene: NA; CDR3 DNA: TGTGCCATCAGAAACATCCCGGGAAGCTCCTACGAGCAGTACTTC; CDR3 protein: CAIRNIPGSSYEQYF
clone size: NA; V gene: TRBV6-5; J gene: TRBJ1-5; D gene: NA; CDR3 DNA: TGTGCCAGCAGTTACGGTCAGTCCAGCAATCAGCCCCAGCATTTT; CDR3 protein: CASSYGQSSNQPQHF